The entry that follows covers one TCR beta chain sequence. Which antigen it targets is not known. One base away there is no much larger clone; base qualities are not given. Libraries were constructed by the immunoSEQ multiplex PCR assay. A mixture of 60 forward primers for TCR Vbeta segments and 13 reverse primers for TCR Jbeta segments was used in the multiplex PCR. Amplification of the CDR3 region of rearranged TCR beta genes was performed with a multiplex PCR assay on genomic DNA. On the Illumina HiSeq System, the amplified TCR beta libraries were sequenced as 87-base-pair reads. The authors' pipeline ran thus. A later analysis tallied 75 million to 95 million unique TCR beta chains across the approximately 670 repertoires, and around 9.9 million of those chains were shared by two or more donors. To remove PCR and sequencing errors, raw reads were error-corrected and collapsed into unique sequences using a nearest-neighbor algorithm that merged closely related sequences. V, D and J gene segments were assigned by aligning CDR3 sequences to IMGT reference sequences. For a sequence to be retained, a match of at least six nucleotides was required to both a V gene segment and a J gene segment. Rearrangements were classified as productive when the CDR3 lacked stop codons and remained in frame with V and J, and all other rearrangements were classified as non-productive. Following IMGT convention, CDR3 was defined as the stretch from the second conserved V-encoded cysteine up to the conserved J-encoded phenylalanine. Sequences without an unambiguous match to a single V gene segment were excluded from the earlier analysis of 450 to 750 of the donors. In an earlier analysis of 587 of the donors, a V segment was called functional when productive rearrangements were above 56.7%, and segregating when the standard deviation between donors exceeded 5%. A statistical classification framework was developed to diagnose cytomegalovirus status using the catalog of TCR beta chain sequences. V and J gene assignment, in a later analysis, came from comparing TCR nucleotide sequences with IMGT/GENE-DB human TR gene sequences. Using the TCRdist pipeline, a later analysis assigned CDR3 sequences along with most-parsimonious VDJ recombination scenarios. A later analysis defined each TCR beta chain by its CDR3 amino acid sequence plus V-gene family, and excluded reads lacking a unique V-gene family. To address suspected cross-contamination and a sequencing artifact, a later analysis removed 450 to 700 highly shared, low-generation-probability nucleotide sequences. A later analysis calculated a clonal expansion index for each public chain from normalized within-repertoire ranks of inferred template counts. In a later analysis, generation probabilities were computed with a VDJ recombination model fitted to out-of-frame rearrangements, and the resulting probabilities were checked against IGoR. A later analysis scored TCR-TCR, TCR-HLA and TCR-CMV co-occurrence with hypergeometric tests, applying a repertoire-size bias correction to TCR pairs. To estimate false discovery rates, a later analysis permuted the HLA or CMV assignments 20 times. In a later analysis, co-occurring TCRs were grouped with DBSCAN, and TCRdist sequence similarity was added when clustering was performed within HLA-allele-positive subsets. Repertoires with fewer than 30,000 or more than 120,000 public chains were left out of co-occurrence clustering, as were five repertoires with anomalous nucleotide sharing. As stored in TCRdb, this immuneACCESS dataset retains in-frame rearrangements with V and J assigned. A fraction of the clones does not appear; measured against another copy, unresolved V genes explain less than half of the discrepancy, and the remainder lacks a known reason. The V and J calls and clone size were taken over from that table, and D and trimming were inferred from the DNA. Recorded for this sample are some 120,000 clones; 80% of them occurred a single time. The top ten hold 2.5% to 3.5% of the sample.

The cohort consisted of some 730 healthy bone marrow donors. At the time of sampling, all cohort members were nominally healthy, though unrecorded immune exposures were likely present. The donor tested CMV seronegative, placing the donor among the 300 to 400 seronegative members of the cohort. A peripheral blood sample was provided by each donor, and peripheral blood mononuclear cells were used for TCR beta sequencing. The Qiagen DNeasy Blood Extraction Kit was used to extract genomic DNA from the blood cell samples. The data belong to a study of cytomegalovirus exposure and HLA in healthy donors (dated 2017 in TCRdb). The study in broad terms: An earlier analysis of roughly 500 of the donors reported more than 250 Gb of sequence data and some 120 million unique TCR beta sequences from 150 million to 200 million T cells. An early release covering around 630 HLA-typed donors comprised about 300 gigabases of sequencing data and roughly 85 million unique TCR sequences. The aim of the study was to test whether cataloging public T cell receptors could identify signatures of past pathogen exposure. The study profiled the T cell repertoires of 550 to 700 subjects by immunosequencing and related them to cytomegalovirus serostatus. Genome-wide SNP genotypes for about 65% of the 666 donors were used in a later genetic analysis, which treated that subset as a discovery cohort. Both class I and class II loci were covered by HLA typing, at four-digit resolution. In a later analysis, previously published TCR beta repertoires from 666 donors were re-analyzed and high-resolution HLA genotyping was added so that TCR occurrence patterns could be studied. An earlier analysis of 587 of the donors used high-throughput TCR beta sequencing to judge whether each TCR beta V gene segment behaved as functional or pseudogenic. Among the roughly 390 genotyped donors, more than 70% belonged to the genetic ancestry cluster associated with self-reported Caucasian donors. Donor age, sex, ethnicity and CMV serostatus were compiled together with the repertoire data. Five DR-DQ haplotypes were treated as single units for association and clustering because of strong linkage in the cohort. Typing coverage varied by locus: roughly 620-640 donors for A, B, C, DRB1 and DQB1; 522 for DQA1; about 570 for DPA1; roughly 450 for DPB1. Across under 500 genotyped donors of the cohort, an average of roughly 250,000 unique TCR beta nucleotide sequences per donor were sequenced, and about a sixth of those sequences were non-productive. The later analysis used no new phenotypic data to find candidate immune exposures, relying instead on TCR beta sequences and their occurrence across donors. A separate validation cohort of about 110 different subjects was used in addition to the 666-subject first cohort. High-throughput TCR immunosequencing, statistical association of individual TCRs with disease status, and machine learning were combined to predict cytomegalovirus infection status. All discovery cohort repertoires had been generated using a single sequencing platform. Paper-wide results and their limitations: According to a later analysis, TCR association rates differed among HLA loci, with DRB1 alleles showing the most associated TCRs and HLA-C alleles showing the fewest. A further reported finding was that TCR beta sequences accurately predicted the HLA-A and HLA-B alleles for most subjects in the first cohort. This cohort had only TCR beta chains sequenced, and the lack of alpha or paired-chain data limited which features could be detected. When HLA alleles, especially DR and DQ, strongly co-occurred, TCR associations were difficult to assign to individual alleles. Cytomegalovirus status was reported to be diagnosed by the classifier with high specificity and sensitivity in both the original and validation cohorts. An association between a missense DCLRE1C variant and V-gene and J-gene trimming of TCR beta chains was found in a later genetic analysis and replicated in an independent cohort. The presence/absence analyses assumed that sequencing depth was roughly uniform across donors, and that assumption may not be true. The earlier analysis of almost 600 of the donors excluded about 16 rarely observed V segments, including chromosome 9 orphons, because counts were too low. In a later genetic analysis, fewer N-insertions in productive TCRs were reported among donors in an Asian-associated ancestry cluster than the approximately 710-donor mean. According to a later analysis, most CMV-associated TCR beta chains appeared to be HLA-restricted, and the HLA associations seemed to be driven largely by CMV exposure. The study listed 164 TCR beta chains as associated with cytomegalovirus. Most TCR sequences were observed very rarely across donors, whereas some public TCRs were present in many individuals. The sequencing pipeline was judged likely to have produced a cluster of highly shared sequence variants as a technical artifact. It was suggested by the authors that the approach could potentially be generalized to other disease states and immunological phenotypes. A later analysis found that HLA-associated TCR beta chains were more clonally expanded and had lower generation probabilities than equally common non-associated chains. At a false discovery rate of 0.05, a later analysis linked roughly 17,000 TCR beta sequences to specific HLA alleles. CMV serostatus was the only immune exposure information available for the cohort. In a later analysis, several top co-occurrence clusters were reported to appear linked to parvovirus B19, influenza, CMV and Epstein-Barr virus. In an earlier analysis of about 550 of the donors, most TCR beta V segments were observed in productive rearrangements about 87% or about 30% of the time, broadly matching IMGT annotations. In vitro tests confirmed that three of the cytomegalovirus-associated TCR beta chains recognize cytomegalovirus antigens. Because some donors lacked HLA typing at each locus, the association tests relied only on the typed subset. Because the 87-base-pair reads could not distinguish some IMGT-functional V segments, including TRBV6-2 and TRBV6-3, those segments were excluded. Correlated functional status among segregating V segments might reflect linkage disequilibrium, but an unknown experimental factor could not be ruled out.

CDR1 MNHEY and CDR2 SVGAGI were looked up in the germline V gene. The cysteine opens and the phenylalanine closes a CDR3 of 16 amino acids. Only the CDR3 region is kept as DNA, spanning 48 bases read in frame from base 1. Trimming leaves V shorter by 4 bases and J shorter by 2 bases, with the junction holding 4 bases beyond the gene matches. In this chain, TRBV6-5 is recombined with TRBJ2-1; the central 11 bases match TRBD2. Sequencing was done on a sample of PBMCs. This sequence originates from a male donor in good health and CMV-seronegative. The sequenced DNA: TGTGCCAGCAGTTGGGGACTAGCGGACGCCTACAATGAGCAGTTCTTC. Translated, this gives CASSWGLADAYNEQFF.